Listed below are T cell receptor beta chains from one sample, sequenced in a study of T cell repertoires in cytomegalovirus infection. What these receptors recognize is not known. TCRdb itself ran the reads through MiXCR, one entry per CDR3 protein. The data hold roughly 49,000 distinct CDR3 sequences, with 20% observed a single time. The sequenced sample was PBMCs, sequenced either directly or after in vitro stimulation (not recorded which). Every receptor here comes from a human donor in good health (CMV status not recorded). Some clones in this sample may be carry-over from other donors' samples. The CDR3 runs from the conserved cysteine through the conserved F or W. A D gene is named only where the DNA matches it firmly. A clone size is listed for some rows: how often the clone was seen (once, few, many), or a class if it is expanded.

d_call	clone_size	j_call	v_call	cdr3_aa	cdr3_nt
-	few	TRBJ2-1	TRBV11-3	CASSSFGGSYNEQFF	TGTGCCAGCAGCTCGTTTGGGGGATCCTACAATGAGCAGTTCTTC
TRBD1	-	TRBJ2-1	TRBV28	CASSSLQGTYNEQFF	TGTGCCAGCAGTTCCCTACAGGGGACCTACAATGAGCAGTTCTTC
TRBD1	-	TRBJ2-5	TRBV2	CASSLEGTGETQYF	TGTGCCAGCAGTCTTGAGGGGACAGGGGAGACCCAGTACTTC
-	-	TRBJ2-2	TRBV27	CASSLAYGELFF	TGTGCCAGCAGTCTAGCGTACGGGGAGCTGTTTTTT
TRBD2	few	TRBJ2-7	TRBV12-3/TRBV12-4	CASSGGLAGDVSYEQYF	TGTGCCAGCAGTGGGGGACTAGCGGGAGATGTCTCCTACGAGCAGTACTTC
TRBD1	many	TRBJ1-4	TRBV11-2	CASSTTRGRANEKLFF	TGTGCCAGCAGCACGACCAGGGGGAGAGCTAATGAAAAACTGTTTTTT
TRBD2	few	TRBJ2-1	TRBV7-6	CASSSGRTRYNEQFF	TGTGCCAGCAGTTCCGGGAGGACACGGTACAATGAGCAGTTCTTC
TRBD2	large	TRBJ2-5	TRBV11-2	CASSSVGGGDQETQYF	TGTGCCAGCAGCTCTGTCGGGGGAGGGGACCAAGAGACCCAGTACTTC
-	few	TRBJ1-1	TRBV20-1	CSATKQRVEAFF	TGCAGTGCTACTAAACAGAGGGTTGAAGCTTTCTTT
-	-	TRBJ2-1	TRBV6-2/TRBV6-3	CASSYFTPRSANEQFF	TGTGCCAGCAGTTACTTTACCCCCCGGTCGGCGAATGAGCAGTTCTTC
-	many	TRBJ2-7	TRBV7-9	CASSPPNPGYEQYF	TGTGCCAGCAGCCCACCGAATCCAGGATACGAGCAGTACTTC
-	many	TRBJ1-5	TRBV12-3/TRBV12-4	CASSPAGTRYQPQHF	TGTGCCAGCAGTCCCGCCGGGACACGATATCAGCCCCAGCATTTT
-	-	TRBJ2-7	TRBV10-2	CASSDSYEQYF	TGCGCCAGCAGTGATTCTTACGAGCAGTACTTC
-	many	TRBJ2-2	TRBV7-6	CASSSLGPNTGELFF	TGTGCCAGCAGCTCTTTGGGGCCGAACACCGGGGAGCTGTTTTTT
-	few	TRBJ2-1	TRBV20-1	CSARDLSSYNEQFF	TGCAGTGCTAGAGATTTGAGCTCCTACAATGAGCAGTTCTTC
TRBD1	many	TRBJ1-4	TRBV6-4	CASSEDRRGKLFF	TGTGCCAGCAGTGAGGACAGGCGCGGAAAACTGTTTTTT
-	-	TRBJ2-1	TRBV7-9	CASSASGSSYNEQFF	TGTGCCAGCAGCGCGAGCGGAAGCTCCTACAATGAGCAGTTCTTC
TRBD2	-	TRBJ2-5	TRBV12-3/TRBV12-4	CASSRSLAGAKETQYF	TGTGCCAGCAGCCGGAGTCTAGCGGGTGCCAAAGAGACCCAGTACTTC
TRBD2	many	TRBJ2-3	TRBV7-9	CASSPSGSSVDTQYF	TGTGCCAGCAGTCCTAGCGGGAGCAGTGTAGATACGCAGTATTTT
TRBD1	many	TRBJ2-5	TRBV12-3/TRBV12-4	CASSRDRLEAGTQYF	TGTGCCAGCAGCAGGGACAGGCTTGAAGCGGGGACCCAGTACTTC
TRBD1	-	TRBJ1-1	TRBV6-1	CASSWTGNEAFF	TGTGCCAGCAGCTGGACAGGGAATGAAGCTTTCTTT
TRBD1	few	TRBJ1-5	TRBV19	CASSPRDSSNQPQHF	TGTGCCAGTAGTCCCCGGGACAGTAGCAATCAGCCCCAGCATTTT
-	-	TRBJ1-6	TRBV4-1	CASSQDPLSSYNSPLHF	TGCGCCAGCAGCCAAGATCCGTTGAGCTCCTATAATTCACCCCTCCACTTT
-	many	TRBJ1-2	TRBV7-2	CASSPANTHVGYTF	TGTGCCAGCAGCCCGGCCAACACACATGTCGGCTACACCTTC
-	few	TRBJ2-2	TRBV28	CASSLDRLHTGELFF	TGTGCCAGCAGTTTAGACAGACTACACACCGGGGAGCTGTTTTTT
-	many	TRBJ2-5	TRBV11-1	CASSFGVQETQYF	TGTGCCAGCAGCTTCGGGGTTCAAGAGACCCAGTACTTC
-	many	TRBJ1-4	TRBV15	CATSSGSSGEKLFF	TGTGCCACCAGCAGTGGGTCCAGCGGTGAAAAACTGTTTTTT
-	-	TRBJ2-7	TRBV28	CASSFDQGSNEQYF	TGTGCCAGCAGTTTTGACCAGGGTAGCAACGAGCAGTACTTC
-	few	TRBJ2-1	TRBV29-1	CSVAQWAFYDEQFF	TGCAGCGTTGCCCAATGGGCCTTTTACGATGAGCAGTTCTTC
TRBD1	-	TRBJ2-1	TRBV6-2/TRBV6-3	CASSDNQGAPYNEQFF	TGTGCCAGCAGTGACAACCAGGGGGCCCCCTACAATGAGCAGTTCTTC
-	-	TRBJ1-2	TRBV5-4	CASSLSPRSSNYGYTF	TGTGCCAGCAGCTTGTCCCCTAGATCTTCGAACTATGGCTACACCTTC
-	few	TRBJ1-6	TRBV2	CASSEVMETLGSPLHF	TGTGCCAGCAGTGAAGTTATGGAGACCCTCGGGTCACCCCTCCACTTT
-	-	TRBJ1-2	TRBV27	CASSPGRTYGYTF	TGTGCCAGCTCCCCGGGACGGACCTATGGCTACACCTTC
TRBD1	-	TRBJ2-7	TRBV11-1	CASSWTGTGGYEQYF	TGTGCCAGCAGTTGGACCGGGACAGGGGGCTACGAGCAGTACTTC
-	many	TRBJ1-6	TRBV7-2	CASSLGLRSPLHF	TGTGCCAGCAGCTTAGGCCTCAGGTCACCCCTCCACTTT
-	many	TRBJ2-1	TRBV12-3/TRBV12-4	CALSTGVNEQFF	TGTGCCTTATCAACGGGAGTTAATGAGCAGTTCTTC
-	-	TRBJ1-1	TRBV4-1	CASSQDLGGDTEAFF	TGCGCCAGCAGCCAAGATTTGGGGGGGGACACTGAAGCTTTCTTT
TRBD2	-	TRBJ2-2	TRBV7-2	CASSLVFSGGGGELFF	TGTGCCAGCAGCTTAGTATTTAGCGGGGGAGGCGGGGAGCTGTTTTTT
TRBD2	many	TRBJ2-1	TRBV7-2	CASSPLGTRSHEQFF	TGTGCCAGCAGCCCTCTAGGGACTAGATCGCATGAGCAGTTCTTC
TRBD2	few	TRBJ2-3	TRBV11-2	CASSRWPRLADTDTQYF	TGTGCCAGCAGCCGTTGGCCAAGGCTAGCGGATACAGATACGCAGTATTTT
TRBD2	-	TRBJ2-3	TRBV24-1	CATSDLSGPRDTQYF	TGTGCCACCAGTGACCTTAGCGGGCCGAGAGATACGCAGTATTTT
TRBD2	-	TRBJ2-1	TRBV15	CATSRLSGAPGQFF	TGTGCCACCAGCAGATTGAGCGGGGCACCAGGGCAGTTCTTC
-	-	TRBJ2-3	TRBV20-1	CSASPPGPKRDTQYF	TGCAGTGCTAGTCCGCCGGGCCCGAAAAGGGATACGCAGTATTTT